A selection of T cell receptor beta chains follows, all from one sample in a study of T cells after yellow fever vaccination. TCRdb analysed the 5' RACE reads with MiXCR anew, one entry per CDR3 protein. In the table there are 610,000 or so distinct CDR3 sequences, around an eighth of which are singletons. This material consisted of PBMCs, taken on the day of the yellow fever booster vaccination. The source of these receptors is a man aged 25-45 years who received the YFV17D yellow fever vaccine. Each CDR3 is given with its conserved first and last residue. A D gene is named only where the DNA matches it firmly. The listing skips clone size in some rows; elsewhere it reads once, few, many or a size class.

14	once	TRBV7-2	TRBJ2-5	.	TGTGCCAGCAGCCCCTCCGGGGGCAGGGAGACCCAGTACTTC	CASSPSGGRETQYF
14	.	TRBV5-1	TRBJ2-3	.	TGCGCCAGCAGCCCAGACCAACCCACAGATACGCAGTATTTT	CASSPDQPTDTQYF
19	.	TRBV28	TRBJ2-1	.	TGTGCCAGCAGTAGGGGGGTCCGACTATGGACGAGCTCCTACAATGAGCAGTTCTTC	CASSRGVRLWTSSYNEQFF
15	few	TRBV12-3/TRBV12-4	TRBJ1-2	.	TGTGCCAGCACGGCAGGGGCAGCCATTAACTATGGCTACACCTTC	CASTAGAAINYGYTF
15	.	TRBV20-1	TRBJ2-1	TRBD2	TGCAGTGCTAGAGATCGGCGGGAGTTTTACAATGAGCAGTTCTTC	CSARDRREFYNEQFF
15	few	TRBV7-9	TRBJ1-4	TRBD1	TGTGCCAGCAGCAAGGACAGGAGCCCCTACGAAAAACTGTTTTTT	CASSKDRSPYEKLFF
15	.	TRBV7-2	TRBJ2-3	.	TGTGCCAGCAGATTGGGACGGCCGAGCACAGATACGCAGTATTTT	CASRLGRPSTDTQYF
13	.	TRBV27	TRBJ2-2	.	TGTGCCAGCGGCAGGGGAACCACCGGGGAGCTGTTTTTT	CASGRGTTGELFF
15	few	TRBV7-9	TRBJ1-5	TRBD1	TGTGCCAGCAGAAGCGACAGGGAACGAGGTCAGCCCCAGCATTTT	CASRSDRERGQPQHF
17	few	TRBV3-1	TRBJ2-7	TRBD1	TGTGCCAGCAGCTACGTTGAACAGGGGGCCCCTCTCTACGAGCAGTACTTC	CASSYVEQGAPLYEQYF
20	few	TRBV4-3	TRBJ2-7	TRBD2	TGCGCCAGCAGCCAAACCTGGGTGGGTAGCGGGGCCGGAAGCTCCTACGAGCAGTACTTC	CASSQTWVGSGAGSSYEQYF
15	.	TRBV20-1	TRBJ2-1	.	TGCAGTGCTAGAAGGGCCCCACGGGCTAAAAATGAGCAGTTCTTC	CSARRAPRAKNEQFF
16	.	TRBV5-1	TRBJ2-7	.	TGCGCCAGCACCCCGTTCGCAGGAGTTGAGGCCTACGAGCAGTACTTC	CASTPFAGVEAYEQYF
11	.	TRBV2	TRBJ1-1	.	TGTGCCAGCAGTGAAGGGTTAGAAGCTTTCTTT	CASSEGLEAFF
16	.	TRBV7-8	TRBJ2-3	TRBD2	TGTGCCAGCAGCTCCGCGGGGGGGATCTCGACGGATACGCAGTATTTT	CASSSAGGISTDTQYF
11	.	TRBV7-2	TRBJ1-6	.	TGTGCCAGCAGCGGCAATTCACCCCTCCACTTT	CASSGNSPLHF
15	few	TRBV5-1	TRBJ2-7	TRBD1	TGCGCCAGCAGCAGGGGGGGGACAGGGATTTACGAGCAGTACTTC	CASSRGGTGIYEQYF
15	many	TRBV12-3/TRBV12-4	TRBJ1-2	.	TGTGCCAGCAGCTCCAGAAGCAGGGGTTCCTATGGCTACACCTTC	CASSSRSRGSYGYTF
13	few	TRBV20-1	TRBJ2-7	TRBD2	TGCAGTGCTAGGGAGCGGGAGCGAAACGAGCAGTACTTC	CSARERERNEQYF
14	.	TRBV9	TRBJ2-3	TRBD2	TGTGCCAGCAGCGTAGGAGGACTAGCGGGTACGCAGTATTTT	CASSVGGLAGTQYF
12	few	TRBV12-3/TRBV12-4	TRBJ2-7	.	TGTGCCAGCAGTTTGGCACAGGCCGGGCAGTACTTC	CASSLAQAGQYF
15	few	TRBV7-9	TRBJ2-3	TRBD2	TGTGCCAGCAGCTTATTGGGACTAGCGGGAGTTACGCAGTATTTT	CASSLLGLAGVTQYF
18	.	TRBV20-1	TRBJ2-2	TRBD2	TGCAGTGCTAGTGAGACTAGCGGGAGGAGCTCTGCCACCGGGGAGCTGTTTTTT	CSASETSGRSSATGELFF
16	.	TRBV7-2	TRBJ2-7	TRBD2	TGTGCCAGCAGCTTAGAGGGCGGGGGGCTCTCCTACGAGCAGTACTTC	CASSLEGGGLSYEQYF
15	.	TRBV5-1	TRBJ2-4	TRBD1	TGCGCCAGCAGCCCAGGGACAGGGACCAGAAACATTCAGTACTTC	CASSPGTGTRNIQYF
15	.	TRBV5-1	TRBJ2-3	.	TGCGCCAGCAGCTTGGGGGAGATAGGAACAGATACGCAGTATTTT	CASSLGEIGTDTQYF
11	.	TRBV12-3/TRBV12-4	TRBJ2-1	.	TGTGCCAGCAGTTTAAGGCCTGAGCAGTTCTTC	CASSLRPEQFF
14	many	TRBV20-1	TRBJ1-5	TRBD1	TGCAGTGCGGGGGGACAGGGTAACAATCAGCCCCAGCATTTT	CSAGGQGNNQPQHF
14	.	TRBV5-6	TRBJ2-7	.	TGTGCCAGCAGCAGACTGATCGCTGGGGACGAGCAGTACTTC	CASSRLIAGDEQYF
15	few	TRBV24-1	TRBJ2-3	TRBD2	TGTGCCCCGTCGTGGGAGCGGGACCCGACAGATACGCAGTATTTT	CAPSWERDPTDTQYF
16	.	TRBV7-3	TRBJ1-1	.	TGTGCCAGCAGCTCCGACCCCGTAGGGGCCGGCACTGAAGCTTTCTTT	CASSSDPVGAGTEAFF
16	.	TRBV27	TRBJ2-7	.	TGTGCCAGCAGTTTATCAGGGCAATCTATCTCCTACGAGCAGTACTTC	CASSLSGQSISYEQYF
15	.	TRBV7-2	TRBJ2-7	.	TGTGCCAGCAGCTTATGGGTAGGAGCCTCCTACGAGCAGTACTTC	CASSLWVGASYEQYF
17	few	TRBV20-1	TRBJ1-1	.	TGCAGTGCTATTCCCCTCCTCCCGGGCCAAATGAACACTGAAGCTTTCTTT	CSAIPLLPGQMNTEAFF
16	few	TRBV18	TRBJ2-6	.	TGTGCCAGCTCACAGTCTGGCGCCTCTGGGGCCAACGTCCTGACTTTC	CASSQSGASGANVLTF
14	.	TRBV6-2/TRBV6-3	TRBJ2-7	TRBD1	TGTGCCACCGGTCTCTTGGGACAGGGCTACGAGCAGTACTTC	CATGLLGQGYEQYF
16	few	TRBV27	TRBJ2-2	.	TGTGCCAGCCGGGACAACCGATACACGAACACCGGGGAGCTGTTTTTT	CASRDNRYTNTGELFF
15	few	TRBV9	TRBJ2-1	TRBD2	TGTGCCAGCAGCGCGACTAGCGGGCGACCCAGTGAGCAGTTCTTC	CASSATSGRPSEQFF
15	.	TRBV7-2	TRBJ2-1	.	TGTGCCAGCAGCTTAATGAGGGGAGTGGTAAATGAGCAGTTCTTC	CASSLMRGVVNEQFF
14	.	TRBV7-2	TRBJ2-1	.	TGTGCCAGCAGCCCCCATGGGGGCTTCAATGAGCAGTTCTTC	CASSPHGGFNEQFF